These 2 T cell receptor beta chains were sequenced from one sample in a study of OX40 agonist ivuxolimab in advanced cancers. Sequencing used immunoSEQ multiplex PCR; TCRdb keeps in-frame clones, though not all of them. Of just over 60,000 clones listed, more than 90% are singletons. The specimen comprised CD4+ or CD8+ T cells sorted from blood, sampled in a trial of the OX40 agonist ivuxolimab. Receptors were obtained from an adult with an advanced solid tumor such as melanoma, head and neck, liver or kidney cancer.

V gene TRBV5-4 combines with J gene TRBJ2-3; 12 bases are a match to TRBD2. The J segment lost 2 bases and the V segment lost 4 bases, leaving 5 bases of the junction unmatched. The CDR3 loop spans 16 amino acids. From germline, CDR1 is SGHNT and CDR2 YYREEE (reference sequence). The CDR3: CASSTRTSGITDTQYF. The CDR3 coding sequence is TGTGCCAGCAGCACCCGGACTAGCGGGATCACAGATACGCAGTATTTT.

The chain recombines TRBV5-1 with TRBJ2-5, with 8 bases matching TRBD2. CDR1 and CDR2 from the germline V gene are SGHRS and YFSETQ. The CDR3 covers 15 residues. V dropped 5 bases and J dropped 4; count of bases not matched to a gene: 10. CDR3 in DNA: TGCGCCAGCAGACCTTGGGCGGGAGGTTCAGAGACCCAGTACTTC. Its translation: CASRPWAGGSETQYF.